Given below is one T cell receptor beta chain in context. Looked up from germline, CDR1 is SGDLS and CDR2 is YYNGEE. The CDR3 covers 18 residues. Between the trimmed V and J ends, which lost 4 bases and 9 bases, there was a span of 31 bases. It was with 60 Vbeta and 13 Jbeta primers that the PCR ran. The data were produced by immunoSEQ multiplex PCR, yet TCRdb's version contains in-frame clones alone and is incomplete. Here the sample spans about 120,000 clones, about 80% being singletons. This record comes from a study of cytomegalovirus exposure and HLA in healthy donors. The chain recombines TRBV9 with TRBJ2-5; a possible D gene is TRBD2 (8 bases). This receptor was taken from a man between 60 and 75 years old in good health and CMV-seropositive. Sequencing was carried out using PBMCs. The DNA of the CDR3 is TGTGCCAGCAGCCTTAGCCCCTCCGGCTCTAGCGGGCAGGGGGCCCAGTACTTC. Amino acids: CASSLSPSGSSGQGAQYF.